This T cell receptor (beta chain) derives from a study of cytomegalovirus exposure and HLA in healthy donors (dated by TCRdb to about 2017). For context, the study as a whole: According to an earlier analysis of 550 to 700 of the donors, some 170 million T cells yielded roughly 100 million unique TCR beta sequences and approximately 300 Gb of sequence data. In a later analysis, previously published TCR beta repertoires from hundreds of donors were re-analyzed and high-resolution HLA genotyping was added so that TCR occurrence patterns could be studied. The study used immunosequencing to profile the T cell repertoires of hundreds of subjects and linked those repertoires to cytomegalovirus serostatus. The number of typed donors differed by locus: about 629-630 for A, B, C, DRB1 and DQB1; approximately 540 for DQA1; roughly 600 for DPA1; and about 450 for DPB1. Among the approximately 400 genotyped donors, about 85% belonged to the genetic ancestry cluster associated with self-reported Caucasian donors. Among roughly 400 genotyped donors of the cohort, an average of roughly 230,000 unique TCR beta nucleotide sequences was sequenced per donor, of which 15% to 20% were non-productive. To predict cytomegalovirus infection status, the study brought together high-throughput TCR immunosequencing, statistical association of individual TCRs with disease status, and machine learning. The later analysis used no new phenotypic data to find candidate immune exposures, relying instead on TCR beta sequences and their occurrence across donors. In addition to the first cohort of approximately 650 subjects, a separate validation cohort of 120 different subjects was used. Donor age, sex, ethnicity and CMV serostatus were collected together with the repertoire data. The study aimed to test whether signatures of past pathogen exposure could be identified by cataloging public T cell receptors. In a later genetic analysis, genome-wide SNP genotypes for about 55% of the 666 donors were used, and that subset was treated as a discovery cohort. HLA typing included class I and class II loci at four-digit resolution. To decide whether each TCR beta V gene segment behaved as functional or pseudogenic, an earlier analysis of fewer than 750 of the donors relied on high-throughput TCR beta sequencing. Because of strong linkage in the cohort, a few DR-DQ haplotypes were treated as single units for association and clustering. Roughly 320 gigabases of sequencing data and roughly 81 million unique TCR sequences made up an early release that covered 500 to 700 HLA-typed donors. All discovery cohort repertoires had been generated using a single sequencing platform. Broader findings and caveats from the paper: At a false discovery rate of 0.05, a later analysis linked approximately 18,000 TCR beta sequences to specific HLA alleles. Compared with equally common non-associated chains, HLA-associated TCR beta chains in a later analysis were more clonally expanded and had lower generation probabilities. For the cohort, immune exposure information was limited to CMV serostatus. Most TCR sequences were observed very rarely across donors, whereas some public TCRs were present in many individuals. Roughly uniform sequencing depth across donors was assumed in presence/absence analyses, although this assumption may not hold. When HLA alleles, especially DR and DQ, strongly co-occurred, TCR associations were difficult to assign to individual alleles. A further reported finding was that TCR beta sequences accurately predicted the HLA-A and HLA-B alleles for most subjects in the first cohort. A later analysis found that TCR association rates varied across HLA loci, with DRB1 alleles showing the most associated TCRs and HLA-C alleles the fewest. A few of the identified cytomegalovirus-associated TCR beta chains were confirmed in vitro to be specific for cytomegalovirus antigens. According to a later analysis, most CMV-associated TCR beta chains appeared to be HLA-restricted, and the HLA associations seemed to be driven largely by CMV exposure. The classifier was reported to diagnose cytomegalovirus status with high specificity and sensitivity in both the original and validation cohorts. Correlated functional status among segregating V segments might be attributable to linkage disequilibrium, but an unknown experimental factor could not be ruled out. Because counts were too low, about 18 rarely observed V segments, including chromosome 9 orphons, were left out of the earlier analysis of 587 of the donors. V-gene and J-gene trimming of TCR beta chains was associated with a missense DCLRE1C variant in a later genetic analysis, and the association was replicated in an independent cohort. According to a later genetic analysis, donors in an Asian-associated ancestry cluster had fewer N-insertions in productive TCRs than the roughly 700-donor mean. A later analysis reported that several top co-occurrence clusters appeared linked to parvovirus B19, influenza, CMV and Epstein-Barr virus. A total of some 180 TCR beta chains were listed by the study as associated with cytomegalovirus. A cluster of highly shared sequence variants was judged likely to represent a technical artifact of the sequencing pipeline. An earlier analysis of around 600 of the donors showed that most TCR beta V segments appeared in productive rearrangements either about 87% or about 30% of the time, which broadly matched IMGT annotations. Because the 87-base-pair reads could not distinguish some IMGT-functional V segments, including TRBV6-2 and TRBV6-3, those segments were excluded. In this cohort, only TCR beta chains were sequenced, and detectable features were limited by the absence of alpha or paired-chain data. According to the authors, the approach could potentially be generalized to other disease states and immunological phenotypes. HLA typing was unavailable for some donors at each locus, so association tests used only the typed subset.

CDR1 LNHDA and CDR2 SQIVND are derived from the germline V gene (reference sequence). V sheds 6 bases and J sheds 2 bases, leaving 10 bases between their ends. Its CDR3 holds 13 amino acids, cysteine through phenylalanine. Of all the DNA, just the CDR3 is kept, 39 bases in frame from base 1. In total, about 650 healthy bone marrow donors made up the cohort. Cohort members were all nominally healthy when sampled, although unrecorded immune exposures were likely present. The donor tested CMV seropositive, placing the donor among the 250 to 350 seropositive members of the cohort. Each donor provided a peripheral blood sample, and peripheral blood mononuclear cells were used for TCR beta sequencing. The Qiagen DNeasy Blood Extraction Kit was used to extract genomic DNA from the blood cell samples. The receptor library was made with the immunoSEQ multiplex PCR assay. A mixture of 60 forward primers for TCR Vbeta segments and 13 reverse primers for TCR Jbeta segments was used in the multiplex PCR. The CDR3 region of rearranged TCR beta genes was amplified from genomic DNA by a multiplex PCR assay. On the Illumina HiSeq System, the amplified TCR beta libraries were sequenced as 87-base-pair reads. Regarding the original processing steps: Across the 666 repertoires, a later analysis counted 78 million or so unique TCR beta chains, 9 million to 14 million of which were shared by at least two donors. Raw reads were error-corrected and collapsed into unique sequences by a nearest-neighbor algorithm in which closely related sequences were merged to remove PCR and sequencing errors. CDR3 sequences were aligned to IMGT reference sequences to assign V, D and J gene segments. For a sequence to be retained, a match of at least six nucleotides to both a V gene segment and a J gene segment was required. Rearrangements were classified as productive when the CDR3 lacked stop codons and remained in frame with V and J, and all other rearrangements were classified as non-productive. CDR3 was defined according to IMGT convention as the region running from the second conserved V-encoded cysteine to the conserved J-encoded phenylalanine. The earlier analysis of 500 to 650 of the donors excluded any sequence lacking an unambiguous match to a single V gene segment. In an earlier analysis of approximately 550 of the donors, V segments were called functional above 56.7% productive rearrangements and were called segregating when the between-donor standard deviation exceeded 5%. A statistical classification framework was built for diagnosing cytomegalovirus status from the catalog of TCR beta chain sequences. In a later analysis, V and J genes were assigned by comparing TCR nucleotide sequences against IMGT/GENE-DB human TR gene sequences. A later analysis assigned CDR3 sequences and most-parsimonious VDJ recombination scenarios with the TCRdist pipeline. In a later analysis, every TCR beta chain was defined by the combination of its CDR3 amino acid sequence and its V-gene family, and reads without a unique V-gene family were dropped. As a way to deal with suspected cross-contamination and a sequencing artifact, a later analysis dropped 500 to 700 nucleotide sequences that were highly shared and had low generation probability. A later analysis calculated a clonal expansion index for each public chain from normalized within-repertoire ranks of inferred template counts. In a later analysis, generation probabilities were computed using a VDJ recombination model fitted to out-of-frame rearrangements, and the results were checked against IGoR. A later analysis scored TCR-TCR, TCR-HLA and TCR-CMV co-occurrence with hypergeometric tests, applying a repertoire-size bias correction to TCR pairs. In a later analysis, false discovery rates were estimated by permuting HLA or CMV assignments 20 times. In a later analysis, co-occurring TCRs were grouped with DBSCAN, and TCRdist sequence similarity was added when clustering was performed within HLA-allele-positive subsets. Repertoires with fewer than 30,000 or more than 120,000 public chains, plus five repertoires with anomalous nucleotide sharing, were excluded from co-occurrence clustering. Sourced from immuneACCESS, this table was stored by TCRdb with only in-frame sequences that have V and J called. A share of the clones is absent; for the studies checked, an unresolved V gene accounts for under half, and the remainder has no known explanation. D and trimming come from the DNA, and the V and J calls and clone size come from that table. Present in this sample are almost 200,000 clones, approximately 79% of which were seen just once. The ten largest account for 4.4% of the sample.

In regard to this clone: It has no known antigen specificity. Base qualities are missing; no much larger clone stands one base away.

The sequence derives from a woman aged 25 to 45 in good health and CMV-seropositive. Sequencing was performed on PBMCs. This sequence uses TRBV19 and TRBJ2-5; the D segment could be TRBD2, given 5 matching bases. The nucleotide sequence is given as TGTGCCAGTAGGGACTCGGGGCAAGAGACCCAGTACTTC. The resulting protein is CASRDSGQETQYF.